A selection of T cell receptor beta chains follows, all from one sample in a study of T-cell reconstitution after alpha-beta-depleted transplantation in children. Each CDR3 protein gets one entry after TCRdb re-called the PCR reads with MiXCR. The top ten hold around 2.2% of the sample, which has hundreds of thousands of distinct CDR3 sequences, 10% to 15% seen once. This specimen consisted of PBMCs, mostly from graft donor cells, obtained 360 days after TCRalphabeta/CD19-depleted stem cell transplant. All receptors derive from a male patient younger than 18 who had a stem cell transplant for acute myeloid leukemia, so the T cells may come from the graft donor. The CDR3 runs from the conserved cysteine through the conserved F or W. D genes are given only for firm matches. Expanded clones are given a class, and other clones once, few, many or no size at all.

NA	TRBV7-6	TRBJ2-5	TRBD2	TGTGCCAGCAGCCCCCTACTCGCGGGAGGAGAGACCCAGTACTTC	CASSPLLAGGETQYF
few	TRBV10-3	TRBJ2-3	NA	TGTGCCACTTTCTCTCCGACAGATACGCAGTATTTT	CATFSPTDTQYF
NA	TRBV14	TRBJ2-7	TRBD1	TGTGCCAGCAGCCAGAATAAGGCACAGGGGGCCTACGAGCAGTACTTC	CASSQNKAQGAYEQYF
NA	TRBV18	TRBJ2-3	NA	TGTGCCAGCTCACCACGCGTTGGATTTGGGGTTGAGGATACGCAGTATTTT	CASSPRVGFGVEDTQYF
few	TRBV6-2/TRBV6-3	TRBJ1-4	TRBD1	TGTGCCAGCAGTCGGACAGGAGAAAAACTGTTTTTT	CASSRTGEKLFF
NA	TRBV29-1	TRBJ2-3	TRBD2	TGCAGCGTTACCCGGTCTAGCGGGGGATGGCCAGATACGCAGTATTTT	CSVTRSSGGWPDTQYF
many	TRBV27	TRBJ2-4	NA	TGTGCCAGCAGTTTACTAGCGACTAAAAACATTCAGTACTTC	CASSLLATKNIQYF
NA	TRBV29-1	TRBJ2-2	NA	TGCAGCGTTGAAGATCCCCAGACACCCCGCGGGGAGCTGTTTTTT	CSVEDPQTPRGELFF
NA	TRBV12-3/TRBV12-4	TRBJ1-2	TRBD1	TGTGCCAGCAGTTTAAAAGGGACAGGGAAGGGATGGCATTATGGCTACACCTTC	CASSLKGTGKGWHYGYTF
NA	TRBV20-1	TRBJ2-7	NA	TGCAGTGCTAGGCCTCCCCTCGGAAGTTCCGAAAAAGCCTACGAGCAGTACTTC	CSARPPLGSSEKAYEQYF
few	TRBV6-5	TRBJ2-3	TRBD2	TGTGCCAGCAGTTACCTTAGCGGGAGGGGCACAGATACGCAGTATTTT	CASSYLSGRGTDTQYF
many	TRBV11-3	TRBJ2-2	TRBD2	TGTGCCAGCAGCTCCCTACTAGCGGGAGAGGTCGGGGAGCTGTTTTTT	CASSSLLAGEVGELFF
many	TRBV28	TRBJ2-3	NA	TGTGCCAGCAGTTCCGTACGGGTGGGCCCGGGACCGAGCACAGATACGCAGTATTTT	CASSSVRVGPGPSTDTQYF
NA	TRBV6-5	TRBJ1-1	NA	TGTGCCAGCAGTTACTCGAGCAGGGTGGACACTGAAGCTTTCTTT	CASSYSSRVDTEAFF
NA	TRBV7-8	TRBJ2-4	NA	TGTGCCAGCAGGGGTAGTATCCCCATTCAGTACTTC	CASRGSIPIQYF
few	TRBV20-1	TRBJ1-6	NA	TGCAGTGCCCAAAGAGGGGCGGGTGATTCACCCCTCCACTTT	CSAQRGAGDSPLHF
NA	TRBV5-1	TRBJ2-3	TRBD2	TGCGCCAGCAGCTTGGAACCAGCGGGAGTTGAAGATACGCAGTATTTT	CASSLEPAGVEDTQYF
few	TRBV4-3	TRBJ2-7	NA	TGCGCCAGCAGCCAAGGATGGACCTCCTACGAGCAGTACTTC	CASSQGWTSYEQYF
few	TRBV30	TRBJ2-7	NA	TGTGCCTGGAGTGTAGTCAGCTCCTACGAGCAGTACTTC	CAWSVVSSYEQYF
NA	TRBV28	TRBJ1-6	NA	TGTGCCAGCAGTCTCCTGCCCCGGACAGATTATTCACCCCTCCACTTT	CASSLLPRTDYSPLHF
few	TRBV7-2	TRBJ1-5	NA	TGTGCCAGCAGCGAACGCCAGGGAAATCAGCCCCAGCATTTT	CASSERQGNQPQHF
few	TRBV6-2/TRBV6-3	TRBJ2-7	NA	TGTGCCAGCAGTGGGAGGAGCGGAACCTACGAGCAGTACTTC	CASSGRSGTYEQYF
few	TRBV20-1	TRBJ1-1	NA	TGCATCTCCCGGGGGGCGCGGGTCACTGAAGCTTTCTTT	CISRGARVTEAFF
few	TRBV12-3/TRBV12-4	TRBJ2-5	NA	TGTGCCAGCAGTTTAGGCCGCCTGGGGGGCCCCGAGGAGACCCAGTACTTC	CASSLGRLGGPEETQYF
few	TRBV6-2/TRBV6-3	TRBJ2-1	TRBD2	TGTGCCAGCAGTTACGGGGGACTAGCAGACCGATACAATGAGCAGTTCTTC	CASSYGGLADRYNEQFF
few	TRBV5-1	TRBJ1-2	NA	TGCGCCAGCAGCTTGGCCGCCCAGCGGGGCTACACCTTC	CASSLAAQRGYTF
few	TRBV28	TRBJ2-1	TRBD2	TGTGCCAGCAGTTTCCATGGGACTAGCGGGGGAAATGAGCAGTTCTTC	CASSFHGTSGGNEQFF
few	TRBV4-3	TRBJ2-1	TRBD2	TGCGCCAGCAGCCAACAATGGCTAGCGGGGTTTACGGGCTACAATGAGCAGTTCTTC	CASSQQWLAGFTGYNEQFF
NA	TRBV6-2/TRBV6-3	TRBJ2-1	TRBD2	TGTGCCAGCAGTTACTCATGGGCTAGCGGGAGGAAAGGTGAGCAGTTCTTC	CASSYSWASGRKGEQFF
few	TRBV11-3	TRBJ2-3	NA	TGTGCCAGCAGCCCCTACAGCTTCACAGATACGCAGTATTTT	CASSPYSFTDTQYF
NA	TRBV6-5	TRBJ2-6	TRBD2	TGTGCCAGCAGTTACGGGACTAGCGGTTTCGGGGCCAACGTCCTGACTTTC	CASSYGTSGFGANVLTF
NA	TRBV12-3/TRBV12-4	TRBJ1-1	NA	TGTGCCAGCAGTTTAGACCCGACGAAAGCTTTCTTT	CASSLDPTKAFF
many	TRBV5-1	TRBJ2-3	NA	TGCGCCAGCAGCTTAGTCCAGGGTTTCAACACAGATACGCAGTATTTT	CASSLVQGFNTDTQYF
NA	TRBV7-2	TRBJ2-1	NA	TGTGCCAGCAGAGGACGGGCACCCTCCTACAATGAGCAGTTCTTC	CASRGRAPSYNEQFF
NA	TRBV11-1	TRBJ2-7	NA	TGTGCCAGCACTCCAAAGGGGGTAACGGAGGGCCGTTCGGGCGAGCAGTACTTC	CASTPKGVTEGRSGEQYF
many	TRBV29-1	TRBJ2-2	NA	TGCAGCGTCGGGACTCGGAACACCGGGGAGCTGTTTTTT	CSVGTRNTGELFF
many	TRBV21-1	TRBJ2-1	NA	TGTGCCAGCAGCAAAGAGGGGAGGGACCCGGACAATGAGCAGTTCTTC	CASSKEGRDPDNEQFF
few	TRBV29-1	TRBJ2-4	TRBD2	TGCAGCGTTGAGGGGAGGGCCAGTAGTAACATTCAGTACTTC	CSVEGRASSNIQYF
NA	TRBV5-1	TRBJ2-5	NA	TGCGCCAGCAGCTTGATGCGGACTCTATCACAAGAGACCCAGTACTTC	CASSLMRTLSQETQYF
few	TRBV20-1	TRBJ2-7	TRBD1	TGCAGTGCCAATGGACAGGGATGGAGCTCCTACGAGCAGTACTTC	CSANGQGWSSYEQYF
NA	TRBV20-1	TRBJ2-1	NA	TGCAGTGCTAGAGCCCCCGCAGGTCCGTCCTACAATGAGCAGTTCTTC	CSARAPAGPSYNEQFF
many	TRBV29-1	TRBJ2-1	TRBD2	TGCAGCGTTTTGGCGGGAGGTGACAATGAGCAGTTCTTC	CSVLAGGDNEQFF
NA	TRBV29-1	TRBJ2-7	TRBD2	TGCAGCGTCACGACTAGCGCCTACGAGCAGTACTTC	CSVTTSAYEQYF
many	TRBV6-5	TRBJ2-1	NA	TGTGCCAGCAGTTACCTAACACAGAGGGGAAATGAGCAGTTCTTC	CASSYLTQRGNEQFF
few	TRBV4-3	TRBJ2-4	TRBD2	TGCGCCAGCAGCCAGCAGACTACCCCAGCGGGGGCCAAAAACATTCAGTACTTC	CASSQQTTPAGAKNIQYF
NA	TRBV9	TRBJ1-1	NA	TGTGCCAGCAGCTTAAGCGGCCGAATGAACACTGAAGCTTTCTTT	CASSLSGRMNTEAFF
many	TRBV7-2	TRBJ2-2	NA	TGTGCCAGCAGTCCGCCGACTAGTAACACCGGGGAGCTGTTTTTT	CASSPPTSNTGELFF
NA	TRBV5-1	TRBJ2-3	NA	TGCGCCAGCAGCTACCCGGGCCTCGGCACAGATACGCAGTATTTT	CASSYPGLGTDTQYF
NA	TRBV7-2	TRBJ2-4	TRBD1	TGTGCCAGCAGCGACGACAGGGGAGACAAAAACATTCAGTACTTC	CASSDDRGDKNIQYF
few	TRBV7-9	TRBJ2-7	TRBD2	TGTGCCAGCAGCTTACTTAGCGGGAAGGTCTGCGAGCAGTACTTC	CASSLLSGKVCEQYF
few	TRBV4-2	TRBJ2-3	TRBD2	TGTGCCAGCAGCCAAGATGGTTTGCCCGCGGGCGGGAGGGCCGCTAGCACAGATACGCAGTATTTT	CASSQDGLPAGGRAASTDTQYF
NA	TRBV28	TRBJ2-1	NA	TGTGCCAGCAGTACCATTAGTTGGGGTCGCTACAATGAGCAGTTCTTC	CASSTISWGRYNEQFF
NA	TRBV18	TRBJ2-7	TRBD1	TGTGCCAGCTCGCGACCGGGACAGGGGACCAACGAGCAGTACTTC	CASSRPGQGTNEQYF
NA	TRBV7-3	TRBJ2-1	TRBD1	TGTGCCAGCAGTCGACAGGGCACCGATGAGCAGTTCTTC	CASSRQGTDEQFF
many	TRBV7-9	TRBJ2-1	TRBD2	TGTGCCAGCAGCTTCGCGGGGGGAGGCAATGAGCAGTTCTTC	CASSFAGGGNEQFF
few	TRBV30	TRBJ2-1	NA	TGTGCCTGGAGGGGACTCTACAATGAGCAGTTCTTC	CAWRGLYNEQFF
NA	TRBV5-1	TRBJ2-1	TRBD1	TGCGCCAGCAGCTCGGGACAGGGTGCTGGGGGGGATGAGCAGTTCTTC	CASSSGQGAGGDEQFF
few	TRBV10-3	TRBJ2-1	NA	TGTGCCATCAGTGAGTTGGGCGCGGGCGATGAGCAGTTCTTC	CAISELGAGDEQFF
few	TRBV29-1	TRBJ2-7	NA	TGCAGCGTTGAAGGGGCAGCGGACCTTTTGCACGAGCAGTACTTC	CSVEGAADLLHEQYF